Listed below are T cell receptor beta chains from one sample, sequenced in a study of cytomegalovirus exposure and HLA in healthy donors. Profiling relied on immunoSEQ multiplex PCR, and the TCRdb table lists in-frame clones only, not all of them. The sample carries about 140,000 clones, less than 85% recorded once. The sample was PBMCs. These receptors came from a man aged 35-49 years in good health and CMV-seropositive. CDR3s include the opening cysteine and the closing phenylalanine or tryptophan. Fields, in order: CDR3 DNA, CDR3 protein, V gene, clone size, J gene, D gene. D genes are given only for firm matches. Clone size is given for some rows only: seen once, a few or many times, or a class if the clone is expanded.

TGTGCCAGCAGCCCCACCCGGGGGACTAGCACAGATACGCAGTATTTT CASSPTRGTSTDTQYF TRBV5-8 . TRBJ2-3 .
TGTGCCAGCAGCCCGCCCGGGACTTACAATGAGCAGTTCTTC CASSPPGTYNEQFF TRBV11-2 . TRBJ2-1 .
TGTGCCAGCAGCGTCACAGGGGGGAACACTGAAGCTTTCTTT CASSVTGGNTEAFF TRBV7-2 . TRBJ1-1 TRBD1
TGCGCCAGCAGTGCGGCTAGCCCCACCGGGGAGCTGTTTTTT CASSAASPTGELFF TRBV10-1 . TRBJ2-2 .
TGTGCCAGCAGCCCTCAGGGTTTCCGTTCTGAAGCTTTCTTT CASSPQGFRSEAFF TRBV28 . TRBJ1-1 .
TGTGCCAGCACCCGACAGGGTACCTACAATGAGCAGTTCTTC CASTRQGTYNEQFF TRBV6-1 few TRBJ2-1 TRBD1
TGCGCCAGCAGCGCGGGGGTAGCGGGGCCTACCTACAATGAGCAGTTCTTC CASSAGVAGPTYNEQFF TRBV5-1 . TRBJ2-1 TRBD2
TGCGCCAGCAGCTTGGTGGCAGGGATGAACACTGAAGCTTTCTTT CASSLVAGMNTEAFF TRBV5-1 . TRBJ1-1 .
TGTGCCAGCAGTGAACCCGCCTACGAGCAGTACTTC CASSEPAYEQYF TRBV6-1 few TRBJ2-7 .
TGTGCCAGCACTCCTGCATCACAGGGTAAAAAGCCCCAGCATTTT CASTPASQGKKPQHF TRBV6-6 . TRBJ1-5 .
TGTGCCAGCAGCCCCCGACAGGGAGGAAATAATTCACCCCTCCACTTT CASSPRQGGNNSPLHF TRBV7-2 . TRBJ1-6 TRBD1
TGTGCCAGCACCTACACCGGGGAGCTGTTTTTT CASTYTGELFF TRBV7-9 . TRBJ2-2 .
TGCGCCAGCAGCTTGGGGGACAGGGAAAACGAAAAACTGTTTTTT CASSLGDRENEKLFF TRBV5-1 few TRBJ1-4 TRBD1
TGTGCCAGCTTAGGGGGACAGGGACCCACCGGGGAGCTGTTTTTT CASLGGQGPTGELFF TRBV7-9 . TRBJ2-2 TRBD1
TGTGCCAGCAGCCCCGGGACAGGCATCCAAGAGACCCAGTACTTC CASSPGTGIQETQYF TRBV7-9 few TRBJ2-5 TRBD1
TGTGCCAGCAGCACGATGGACACTTCCCCGGTGGATGAGCAGTTCTTC CASSTMDTSPVDEQFF TRBV28 . TRBJ2-1 .
TGTGCCAGCAGCTCCCTAGCGGGAGTGGACTACGAGCAGTACTTC CASSSLAGVDYEQYF TRBV7-2 . TRBJ2-7 TRBD2
TGCGCCAGCAGCTTGGTGGCGGGGGCCTACAATGAGCAGTTCTTC CASSLVAGAYNEQFF TRBV5-1 . TRBJ2-1 TRBD2
TGCGCCAGCAGCTTGGCCGGTGACAGAAACAATGAGCAGTTCTTC CASSLAGDRNNEQFF TRBV5-1 . TRBJ2-1 .
TGTGCCAGCAGCCCTGGGACAGGGCCTACCGGGGAGCTGTTTTTT CASSPGTGPTGELFF TRBV5-4 . TRBJ2-2 TRBD1
TGTGCCAGTAGTGAACAGGGGGCGGCTCACTATGGCTACACCTTC CASSEQGAAHYGYTF TRBV19 . TRBJ1-2 TRBD1
TGTGCCAGCAGCCCCCGGGTAGGCTCCTACGAGCAGTACTTC CASSPRVGSYEQYF TRBV7-9 . TRBJ2-7 .
TGTGCCAGCAGCTTGTCAGGGGCTCTAAACACTGAAGCTTTCTTT CASSLSGALNTEAFF TRBV5-5 . TRBJ1-1 .
TGTGCCAGCAGCCCTTCACAAGGGAGTGGAACTGAAGCTTTCTTT CASSPSQGSGTEAFF TRBV14 few TRBJ1-1 .
TGTGCCACCCAGACAGGGGGGGGCACTGAAGCTTTCTTT CATQTGGGTEAFF TRBV19 . TRBJ1-1 TRBD1
TGTGCCAGCAGCTTAGATCCCGGGACAGGGGGGCGTCAGCCCCAGCATTTT CASSLDPGTGGRQPQHF TRBV7-2 . TRBJ1-5 TRBD1
TGTGCCAGCAGCTTTTACAGGGGGCGCGGTCTCACTGAAGCTTTCTTT CASSFYRGRGLTEAFF TRBV11-2 once TRBJ1-1 TRBD1
TGTGCCAGCAGTTCTTACACAGGGATCATAGGCTATGGCTACACCTTC CASSSYTGIIGYGYTF TRBV28 once TRBJ1-2 .
TGCAGCGGGGCCCAGAGCCCCTTCCTTAGCACAGATACGCAGTATTTT CSGAQSPFLSTDTQYF TRBV29-1 . TRBJ2-3 .
TGTGCCATCAGTGAGGACAGGGTGAACACTGAAGCTTTCTTT CAISEDRVNTEAFF TRBV10-3 . TRBJ1-1 TRBD1
TGTGCCAGCAGCTTGTCCCGTGGGAGGGCGGGGGGAGAGACCCAGTACTTC CASSLSRGRAGGETQYF TRBV11-3 . TRBJ2-5 TRBD2
TGCGCCAGCAGCGCTGCGGGAGGAGCCTACAATGAGCAGTTCTTC CASSAAGGAYNEQFF TRBV4-3 . TRBJ2-1 TRBD2
TGTGCCACCAGCAGAGATCTTTTGGCTGCGGGCTCTTACGAGCAGTACTTC CATSRDLLAAGSYEQYF TRBV15 . TRBJ2-7 .
TGTGCCAGCAGCGTAGTAGCCGACACTGAAGCTTTCTTT CASSVVADTEAFF TRBV9 . TRBJ1-1 .
TGTGCCAGCAGCTTAGAAGTCAGGACAGGGGAAAACAATGAGCAGTTCTTC CASSLEVRTGENNEQFF TRBV7-9 . TRBJ2-1 TRBD1
TGTGCCAGCAATCGCCGGGACAGGGGGCGCTCAGTTGAAAAACTGTTTTTT CASNRRDRGRSVEKLFF TRBV2 . TRBJ1-4 TRBD1
TGTGCCAGCAGTTTCCGGGGGGCAACCTACGAGCAGTACTTC CASSFRGATYEQYF TRBV27 . TRBJ2-7 .
TGTGCCAGCTCACCACAGGGAGGGAACACTGAAGCTTTCTTT CASSPQGGNTEAFF TRBV18 . TRBJ1-1 .
TGTGCCAGCAGCCAACGGGCTAGCGGGACTTCCTACAATGAGCAGTTCTTC CASSQRASGTSYNEQFF TRBV4-2 . TRBJ2-1 TRBD2
TGTGCCAGTAGTAGCCCGGGACAGGGGGGAGAGACCCAGTACTTC CASSSPGQGGETQYF TRBV19 . TRBJ2-5 TRBD1